This TCR beta chain was recorded in a study of blood T cell repertoires in COVID-19. Study details: Material from acute and convalescent COVID-19 was sourced from the United States, Italy and Spain.

V lost 1 base and J 3 bases, leaving 13 bases between the germline ends. In germline, CDR1 is LGHDT, CDR2 YNNKEL (reference sequence). CDR3 length equals 16 residues. In this sample, this clone turned up a few times. Some clones are missing from TCRdb's copy, which holds only in-frame ones; the method was immunoSEQ multiplex PCR. Altogether roughly 420,000 clones are present, 85% to 90% being singletons, with the ten largest covering approximately 1%. Participant-reported clinical history was the basis for cohort assignment. V and J are TRBV3-1 (or the pseudogene TRBV3-2) and TRBJ1-3; D ambiguous. The material sequenced was PBMCs or T cells enriched from blood (not recorded which). The receptor's source is a woman in her 30s with acute COVID-19. The CDR3 region is CASSQAPRDRGNTIYF. CDR3 sequence (DNA): TGTGCCAGCAGCCAAGCGCCCCGGGATCGTGGAAACACCATATATTTT.